One sample yielded the 4 T cell receptor beta chains listed below, sequenced in a study of radiotherapy plus CTLA-4 blockade in lung cancer. TCRdb's copy holds only in-frame clones and misses some; the assay was immunoSEQ multiplex PCR. The table shows 80,000 to 100,000 clones, with around 88% occurring only once. The starting material was peripheral blood, obtained from a patient treated with radiotherapy plus ipilimumab. The receptors come from a human donor with non-small cell lung cancer that progressed on radiotherapy plus ipilimumab.

J is TRBJ1-2 and V is TRBV5-4; 7 bases line up with TRBD1. Germline CDR1 reads SGHNT; CDR2 reads YYREEE (reference sequence). This CDR3 spans 16 amino acids. The V gene end was trimmed by 4 bases and the J gene end by 1 base; junction bases not matched to a gene: 10. The CDR3 spells CASSVSPGQYNYGYTF. CDR3 nucleotides: TGTGCCAGCAGCGTGTCCCCGGGACAGTATAACTATGGCTACACCTTC.

The chain couples TRBV2 to TRBJ1-5; D not resolved. Trimming took 0 bases from V and 0 from J, leaving 6 bases between them. Germline V gene data show CDR1 as SNHLY and CDR2 as FYNNEI. This CDR3 has 15 residues. In DNA, the CDR3 is TGTGCCAGCAGTGAAGCCTCGGATAGCAATCAGCCCCAGCATTTT. Its protein is CASSEASDSNQPQHF. Full variable domain (missing parts from reference TRBV2 and TRBJ1-5): EPEVTQTPSHQVTQMGQEVILRCVPISNHLYFYWYRQILGQKVEFLVSFYNNEISEKSEIFDDQFSVERPDGSNFTLKIRSTKLEDSAMYFCASSEASDSNQPQHFGDGTRLSIL.

The chain uses TRBV5-6 and TRBJ2-7; D perhaps matches TRBD2 (5 bases). Per germline, CDR1 SGHDT and CDR2 YYEEEE. CDR3 length equals 14 residues. V lost 4 bases to trimming and J lost 0 bases, with 11 bases between them. The CDR3 DNA reads TGTGCCAGCAGCCGTCTCGGGAACTCCTACGAGCAGTACTTC. Residues: CASSRLGNSYEQYF.

This sequence joins TRBV6-5 and TRBJ2-5; D unclear. Germline CDR1 is MNHEY and CDR2 is SVGAGI. The CDR3 is 11 amino acids. V gave up 6 bases and J gave up 7 bases, with 9 bases separating them. CDR3 bases: TGTGCCAGCAGGACATCAGCGACCCAGTACTTC. Amino acid sequence: CASRTSATQYF.